Listed here is a single T cell receptor beta chain. Its antigen is still unknown. Alongside a J-beta primer mix, a sample-barcoded 5' primer served in a second PCR lasting about 7 to 12 cycles. TCRdb independently ran MiXCR on the 5' RACE reads; one entry per CDR3 protein. The sample holds 1.5 million to 2 million distinct CDR3 sequences, just under 50% seen once. The data stem from a study of blood T cells in healthy people across ages. General study points: Using unsorted PBMCs precluded a conclusive naive versus antigen-experienced comparison. A greater number of naive CD4+ cells and higher diversity distinguished long-lived donors from aged donors.

CDR1 SGHTA and CDR2 FQGNSA come from the germline V gene. V lost 3 bases to trimming and J lost 7 bases; unmatched junction nucleotides: 7. The CDR3 runs to 17 residues. This rearrangement joins TRBV7-2 to TRBJ2-1, with 15 bases identical to TRBD2. The specimen was blood. The TCR was taken from a woman aged 40 to 55 in good health. CDR3 in DNA: TGTGCCAGCAGCTTCGGACTAGCGGGGGGGCCGGAAAATGAGCAGTTCTTC. Its translation: CASSFGLAGGPENEQFF.